The sequence of this T cell receptor (beta chain) was determined in a study of blood T cell repertoires in COVID-19. At the level of the study: Sites across the United States, Italy and Spain contributed samples from acute and convalescent COVID-19. T cells, B-cell-depleted T cells, or PBMCs provided the cDNA or gDNA that served as material.

CDR1 and CDR2 (germline): MNHEY, SMNVEV (reference sequence). The CDR3 is made up of 15 amino acids. V was clipped by 6 bases and J by 4 bases; unmatched bases: 5. Authors' processing steps: Scientists estimated how many nucleated cells there were by amplifying reference gene primers. Generated by immunoSEQ multiplex PCR, the TCRdb table keeps only in-frame clones and is missing some. V, J and clone size are those of that table, while D and trimming were read from the DNA. The table has almost 80,000 clones, 90% seen once. The TCR sequence derives from a woman aged 80 or older with acute or convalescent COVID-19. V is TRBV27 and J is TRBJ2-2, with 10 positions matching TRBD2. The sequenced sample consisted of peripheral blood. The CDR3 region is CASRNSGRPTGELFF. Written as DNA, the CDR3 is TGTGCCAGCAGGAATAGCGGGAGGCCCACCGGGGAGCTGTTTTTT.